This T cell receptor beta chain came from a study of control samples from healthy donors and cancer patients. Clones were read by immunoSEQ multiplex PCR, and TCRdb kept only the in-frame ones, dropping some. The profile shows around 70,000 clones, about 90% of them singletons. CDR1 is SGHRS, CDR2 YFSETQ, per germline. The CDR3 extends over 16 amino acids. The V and J ends lost 4 bases and 5 bases, in that order; junction bases with no gene match: 12. This chain links TRBV5-1 with TRBJ2-1; 7 bases line up with TRBD2. The receptor was derived from a woman aged 45-65 years with head and neck cancer. The sequenced sample was PBMCs. The CDR3 sequence is CASSARQFAGDNEQFF. The CDR3 DNA is TGCGCCAGCAGCGCCCGACAGTTCGCGGGGGACAATGAGCAGTTCTTC.